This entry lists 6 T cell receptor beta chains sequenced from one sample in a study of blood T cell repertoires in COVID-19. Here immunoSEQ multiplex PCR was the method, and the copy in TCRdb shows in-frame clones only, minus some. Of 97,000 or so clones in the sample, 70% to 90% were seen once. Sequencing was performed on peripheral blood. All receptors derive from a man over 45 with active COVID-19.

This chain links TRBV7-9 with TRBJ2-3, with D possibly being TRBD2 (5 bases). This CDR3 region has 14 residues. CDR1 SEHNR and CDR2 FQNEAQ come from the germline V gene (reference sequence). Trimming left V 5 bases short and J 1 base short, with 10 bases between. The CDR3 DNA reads TGTGCCAGCAGCCTAAAGGGAGGCACAGATACGCAGTATTTT. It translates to CASSLKGGTDTQYF.

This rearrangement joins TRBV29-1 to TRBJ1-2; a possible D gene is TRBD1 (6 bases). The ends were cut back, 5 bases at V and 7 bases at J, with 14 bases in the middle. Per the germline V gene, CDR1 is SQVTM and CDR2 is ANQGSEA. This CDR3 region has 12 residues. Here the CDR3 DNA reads TGCAGCGTTTTGCAGGGGCCGGGTGGCTACACCTTC. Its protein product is CSVLQGPGGYTF.

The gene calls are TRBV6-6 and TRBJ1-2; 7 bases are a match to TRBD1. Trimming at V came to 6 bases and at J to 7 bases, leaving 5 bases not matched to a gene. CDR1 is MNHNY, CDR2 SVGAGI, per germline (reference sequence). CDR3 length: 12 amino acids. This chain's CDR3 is CASSYDRVGYTF. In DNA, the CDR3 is TGTGCCAGCAGCTATGACAGGGTTGGCTACACCTTC.

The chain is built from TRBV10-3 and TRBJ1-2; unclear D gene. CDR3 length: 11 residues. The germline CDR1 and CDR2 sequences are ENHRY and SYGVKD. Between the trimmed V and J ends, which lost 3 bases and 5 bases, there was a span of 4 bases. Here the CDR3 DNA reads TGTGCCATCAGTGACGGTTATGGCTACACCTTC. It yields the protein CAISDGYGYTF.

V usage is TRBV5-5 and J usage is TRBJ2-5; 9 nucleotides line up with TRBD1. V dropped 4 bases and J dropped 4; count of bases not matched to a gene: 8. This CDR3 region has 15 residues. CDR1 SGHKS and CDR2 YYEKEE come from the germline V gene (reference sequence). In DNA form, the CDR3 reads TGTGCCAGCAGCCCGGGACAGGGCCAGGGAGAGACCCAGTACTTC. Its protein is CASSPGQGQGETQYF.

In nucleotides, the CDR3 is TGTGCCAGCAGGCCTAGCGGGGGGAGCTCCTACAATGAGCAGTTCTTC. Encoded protein: CASRPSGGSSYNEQFF. The chain carries TRBV28 and TRBJ2-1, with 11 bases lining up with TRBD2. From germline, CDR1 is MDHEN and CDR2 SYDVKM. This CDR3 region has 16 residues. The V gene end was trimmed by 6 bases and the J gene end by 0 bases; junction bases not matched to a gene: 4.